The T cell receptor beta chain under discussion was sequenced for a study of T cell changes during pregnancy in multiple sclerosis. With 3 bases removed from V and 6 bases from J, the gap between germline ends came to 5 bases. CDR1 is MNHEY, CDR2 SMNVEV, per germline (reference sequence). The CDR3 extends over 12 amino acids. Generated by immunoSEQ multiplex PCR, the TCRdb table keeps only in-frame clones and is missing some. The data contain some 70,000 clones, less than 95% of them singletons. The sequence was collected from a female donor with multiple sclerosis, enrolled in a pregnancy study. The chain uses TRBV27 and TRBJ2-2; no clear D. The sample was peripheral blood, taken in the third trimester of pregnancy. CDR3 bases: TGTGCCAGCAGTTTTCTAGCCGGGGAGCTGTTTTTT. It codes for CASSFLAGELFF.